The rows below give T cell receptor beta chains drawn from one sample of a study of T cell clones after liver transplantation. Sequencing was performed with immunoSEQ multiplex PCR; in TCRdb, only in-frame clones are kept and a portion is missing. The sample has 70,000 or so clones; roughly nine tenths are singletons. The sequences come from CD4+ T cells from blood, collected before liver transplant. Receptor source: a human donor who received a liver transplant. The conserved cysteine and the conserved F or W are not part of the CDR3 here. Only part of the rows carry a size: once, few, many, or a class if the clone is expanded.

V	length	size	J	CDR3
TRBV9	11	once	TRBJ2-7	ASSYRDEGWQY
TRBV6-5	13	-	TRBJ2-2	ASSPPGQGAGELF
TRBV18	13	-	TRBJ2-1	ASSPRTSGHNEQF
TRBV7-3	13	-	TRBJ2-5	ASSLGGASGETQY
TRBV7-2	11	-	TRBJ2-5	ASSFFRAETQY
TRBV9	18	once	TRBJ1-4	ASSVGRVPGGHATNEKLF
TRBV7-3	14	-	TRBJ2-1	ASSLGGASSYNEQF
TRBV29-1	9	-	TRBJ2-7	SVSDNYEQY
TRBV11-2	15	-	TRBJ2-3	ASSIIKLAGSPDTQY
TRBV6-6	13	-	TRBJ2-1	ASSRYSGAYNEQF
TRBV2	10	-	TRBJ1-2	ASRLNLYGYT
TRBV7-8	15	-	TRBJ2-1	ASSLASASGIYNEQF
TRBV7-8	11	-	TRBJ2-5	ASGFAGGETQY
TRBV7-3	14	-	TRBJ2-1	ASSLRAGVGDNEQF
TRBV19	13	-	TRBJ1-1	ASRQRQRMNTEAF
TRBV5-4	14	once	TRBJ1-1	ASSPSGAQGNTEAF
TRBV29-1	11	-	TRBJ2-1	SGGGQGTYEQF
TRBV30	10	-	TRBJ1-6	AWSVWGSPLH
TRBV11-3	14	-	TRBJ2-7	ASSLGPPGGLYEQY
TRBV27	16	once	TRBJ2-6	ASSFGPGRTSGANVLT
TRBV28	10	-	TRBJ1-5	ASSLTSQPQH
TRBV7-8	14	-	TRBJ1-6	ASSLATGTNNSPLH
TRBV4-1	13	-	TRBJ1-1	ASSPGQGAVTEAF
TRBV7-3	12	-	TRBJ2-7	ASSPGQGAYEQY
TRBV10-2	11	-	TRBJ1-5	ASSTTVHQPQH
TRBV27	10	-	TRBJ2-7	AEPSQGYEQY
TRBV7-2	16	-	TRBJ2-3	ASSLVGAPHGRADTQY
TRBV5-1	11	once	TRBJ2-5	ASSLEGREPQY
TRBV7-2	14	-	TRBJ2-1	ASSPQDGWGTNEQF
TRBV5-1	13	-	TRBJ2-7	ASSLGSTRSGEQY
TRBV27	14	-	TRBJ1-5	ASSSGQGGFSQPQH
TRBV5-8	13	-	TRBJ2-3	ASSLGQKSTDTQY
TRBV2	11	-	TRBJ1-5	ASTSEGNQPQH
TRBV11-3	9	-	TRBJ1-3	ASSFGNTIY
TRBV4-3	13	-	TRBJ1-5	ASSQEGVSNQPQH
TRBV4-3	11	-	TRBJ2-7	ASSRGLRYEQY
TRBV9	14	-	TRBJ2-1	ASSVQSGGSYNEQF
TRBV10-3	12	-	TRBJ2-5	ASSPKGGQETQY
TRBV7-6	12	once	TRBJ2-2	ASSSVVNTGELF
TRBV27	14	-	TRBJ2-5	ASSLRWAGLGETQY
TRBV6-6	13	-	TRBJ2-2	ASSFVGKPPGELF
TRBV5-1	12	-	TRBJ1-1	ASSLQVSNTEAF
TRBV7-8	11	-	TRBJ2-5	ASSLDRGDTQY
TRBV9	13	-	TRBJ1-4	ASSAWDRGTEKLF